One sample yielded the 10 T cell receptor beta chains listed below, sequenced in a study of CD8 T cells in ankylosing spondylitis. Study-wide points: A TCR beta motif of roughly 8 highly homologous variants seemed to mark ankylosing spondylitis blood.

These receptors have no known antigen. TCRdb re-derived calls from the 5' RACE reads in MiXCR, one entry per CDR3 protein. Of about 440,000 distinct CDR3 sequences in the sample, approximately 17% are singletons; the top ten hold over 1%. Sequences were obtained from blood, either unsorted or a sorted T cell fraction (not recorded which). These receptors all stem from a male donor with ankylosing spondylitis.

The chain has TRBV5-6 and TRBJ2-2, with D tentatively TRBD1 or TRBD2 (5 bases each). There are 16 residues in the CDR3. V lost 4 bases and J 1 base, leaving 14 bases between the germline ends. Germline V gene data show CDR1 as SGHDT and CDR2 as YYEEEE. The CDR3, as DNA: TGTGCCAGCAGCGGACTTCGAGGGGAGAACACCGGGGAGCTGTTTTTT. This encodes CASSGLRGENTGELFF. The whole variable domain, filled in from reference TRBV5-6 and TRBJ2-2, reads DAGVTQSPTHLIKTRGQQVTLRCSPKSGHDTVSWYQQALGQGPQFIFQYYEEEERQRGNFPDRFSGHQFPNYSSELNVNALLLGDSALYLCASSGLRGENTGELFFGEGSRLTVL.

The rearrangement links TRBV5-1 to TRBJ2-3; the D gene is possibly TRBD1 (6 bases). CDR3 size: 16 residues. The germline V gene has CDR1 SGHRS and CDR2 YFSETQ. Trimming took 4 bases from V and 7 from J, leaving 22 bases between them. DNA of the CDR3: TGCGCCAGCAGCACGGGAACAGGGAGAACCACCAATACGCAGTATTTT. It yields the protein CASSTGTGRTTNTQYF.

Note on this clonotype: A much bigger clone sits one base away, suggesting this may be a read error. The CDR3 region has the DNA TGTGCCAGCAGCCAAGATCGTCGAGCGGGAGGGAGGGAGACCCAGTACTTC. Translating gives CASSQDRRAGGRETQYF. This chain connects TRBV4-2 to TRBJ2-5; 10 bases map to TRBD2. Losses at the gene ends were 0 bases for V and 5 bases for J; bases not matched to a gene: 9. CDR3 length: 17 amino acids. The germline V gene has CDR1 LGHNA and CDR2 YNFKEQ.

The gene calls are TRBV7-9 and TRBJ2-6, with D unresolved. The CDR3 covers 16 residues. The germline gives CDR1 SEHNR, CDR2 FQNEAQ (reference sequence). Trimming cost V 5 bases and J 4 bases, with 15 bases left between them. CDR3 coding DNA: TGTGCCAGCAGCCCTACCACTTCTCAAGGGGCCAACGTCCTGACTTTC. Residues: CASSPTTSQGANVLTF.

There are many counts of this clonotype. This sequence joins TRBV12-3 or TRBV12-4 and TRBJ2-5; possibly TRBD1 or TRBD2 for D (5 bases each). The CDR3 length is 13 residues. The V gene lost 8 bases and the J gene lost 1 base, with 11 bases spanning the gap. CDR3 bases: TGTGCCAGCCGGGGCCTGGTCCAAGAGACCCAGTACTTC. It yields the protein CASRGLVQETQYF.

This clonotype has just a few counts. This chain joins TRBV29-1 and TRBJ1-6; D remains unclear. There are 13 residues in the CDR3. V dropped 7 bases and J dropped 10 bases, with 17 bases sitting between them. CDR1 SQVTM and CDR2 ANQGSEA come from the germline V gene. CDR3 protein: CSARVGLNSPLHF. Written as DNA, the CDR3 is TGCAGCGCTAGGGTGGGCCTCAACTCACCCCTCCACTTT.

The chain employs TRBV6-1 and TRBJ2-3, with 9 bases lining up with TRBD2. In germline, CDR1 is MNHNS, CDR2 SASEGT. With V trimmed by 8 bases and J by 3 bases, 6 bases remained unmatched. CDR3 length equals 14 residues. The CDR3 nucleotides read TGTGCCAGCGGAGGACTAGCGCCAACAGATACGCAGTATTTT. Translated: CASGGLAPTDTQYF.

In its sample, this clonotype was seen many times. The chain is built from TRBV4-1 and TRBJ1-1; D may be TRBD1 (5 bases). Germline CDR1 reads MGHRA; CDR2 reads YSYEKL. The CDR3 length is 14 residues. Trimming took off 3 bases at V and 1 base at J, with 9 bases between the two ends. The CDR3 DNA is TGCGCCAGCAGCCACCCGGACAAGAACACTGAAGCTTTCTTT. Translating it yields CASSHPDKNTEAFF.

V and J are TRBV7-8 and TRBJ1-6; D unresolved. The CDR3 totals 19 residues. Germline CDR1 is SGHVS and CDR2 is FQNEAQ. V lost 5 bases and J lost 0, with 20 bases in between. CDR3: CASSPQSPGGFSYNSPLHF. CDR3 nucleotide sequence: TGTGCCAGCAGCCCCCAAAGTCCCGGAGGATTCTCCTATAATTCACCCCTCCACTTT.

This chain uses TRBV30 with TRBJ2-1, with a tentative D call TRBD1 (6 bases). CDR1 is GTSNPN and CDR2 is SVGIG in the germline V gene (reference sequence). The CDR3 extends over 12 amino acids. The V end was cut by 5 bases, the J end by 7 bases, with 12 bases between. The CDR3: CAWGGRVNEQFF. The DNA of the CDR3 is TGTGCCTGGGGGGGCAGGGTGAATGAGCAGTTCTTC. The full variable domain, rest sourced from reference TRBV30 and TRBJ2-1, is SQTIHQWPATLVQPVGSPLSLECTVEGTSNPNLYWYRQAAGRGLQLLFYSVGIGQISSEVPQNLSASRPQDRQFILSSKKLLLSDSGFYLCAWGGRVNEQFFGPGTRLTVL.